The next 10 T cell receptor beta chains were all read from a single sample in a study of Ad26.COV2.S vaccination and SARS-CoV-2 variants. The treatment here: 15 to 20 received Ad26.COV2.S at low or high dose, single or two shots; 5 received placebo; per-sample allocation not given. Day 63 after the first vaccine or placebo injection was the time point for sampling. Sequenced by immunoSEQ multiplex PCR; TCRdb stores in-frame clones only, minus some. The sample carries around 300,000 clones, roughly nine tenths recorded once. This specimen consisted of peripheral blood, obtained in a trial of Ad26.COV2.S vaccine versus placebo. Receptors originate from a person between 18 and 60 years old who received the Ad26.COV2.S COVID-19 vaccine or a placebo.

The gene calls are TRBV7-2 and TRBJ2-3; possibly TRBD2 for D (5 bases). This CDR3 spans 17 amino acids. Looked up from germline, CDR1 is SGHTA and CDR2 is FQGNSA. V lost 3 bases to trimming and J lost 1 base, with 17 bases between them. DNA of the CDR3: TGTGCCAGCAGCTTTCCACTACTAGTCTATGGCACAGATACGCAGTATTTT. Translated, it gives CASSFPLLVYGTDTQYF. Variable domain in full (rest from reference TRBV7-2 and TRBJ2-3): GAGVSQSPSNKVTEKGKDVELRCDPISGHTALYWYRQSLGQGLEFLIYFQGNSAPDKSGLPSDRFSAERTGGSVSTLTIQRTQQEDSAVYLCASSFPLLVYGTDTQYFGPGTRLTVL.

The V call is TRBV29-1, the J call TRBJ2-1, with a possible D match to TRBD1 (6 bases). Trimming stripped 4 bases from V and 8 bases from J, with 15 bases between. Germline V gives CDR1 SQVTM, CDR2 ANQGSEA. The length of the CDR3 is 13 residues. The DNA for the CDR3 is TGCAGCGTTGTAGGGGTCAGGGGCGATGAGCAGTTCTTC. It translates to CSVVGVRGDEQFF.

This clone was seen only once. V gene TRBV6-4 combines with J gene TRBJ1-2; TRBD1 matches at 7 bases. Germline V CDR1 and CDR2: MRHNA, SNTAGT. The V gene end was trimmed by 6 bases and the J gene end by 2 bases; junction bases not matched to a gene: 3. The CDR3 is 13 amino acids. DNA of the CDR3: TGTGCCAGCAGGAAACAGGGGAACTATGGCTACACCTTC. It is translated as CASRKQGNYGYTF.

This sequence joins TRBV2 and TRBJ2-2; no definite D call. CDR3 size: 17 residues. Deletions cut 2 bases from V and 4 bases from J, with 17 bases between. Germline V gene data show CDR1 as SNHLY and CDR2 as FYNNEI. The CDR3 nucleotides are TGTGCCAGCAGTGAAACGAGACGGAGCCCGGGCACCGGGGAGCTGTTTTTT. Protein sequence: CASSETRRSPGTGELFF.

This sequence joins TRBV19 and TRBJ2-2, with 9 nucleotides matching TRBD2. V dropped 3 bases and J dropped 5; count of bases not matched to a gene: 10. CDR1 and CDR2 from the germline V gene are LNHDA and SQIVND (reference sequence). The CDR3 has 17 residues. The CDR3 loop reads CASSMFPRREGTGELFF. The CDR3 coding sequence is TGTGCCAGTAGTATGTTCCCCCGGCGGGAGGGTACCGGGGAGCTGTTTTTT.

V and J are TRBV6-5 and TRBJ1-1; no definite D call. The CDR3 length is 15 residues. V lost 0 bases, J lost 0 bases, and 8 bases lay in between. The germline CDR1 and CDR2 sequences are MNHEY and SVGAGI. The CDR3 bases are TGTGCCAGCAGTTACTCGGGGTACGTGAACACTGAAGCTTTCTTT. It is translated as CASSYSGYVNTEAFF.

The gene calls are TRBV28 and TRBJ1-1; D is unresolved. V lost 1 base and J 4 bases, leaving 13 bases between the germline ends. This CDR3 region has 15 residues. CDR1 is MDHEN, CDR2 SYDVKM, per germline. In DNA, the CDR3 is TGTGCCAGCAGTTTATTGCCCTCGGCGGGCACTGAAGCTTTCTTT. It is translated as CASSLLPSAGTEAFF.

This chain joins TRBV7-9 and TRBJ2-3, with TRBD2 matching 7 bases. The CDR3 has 12 amino acids. The junction had 3 bases not matched to a gene; V was cut back by 5 bases and J by 7 bases. Germline-derived CDR1 and CDR2 are SEHNR and FQNEAQ (reference sequence). The CDR3 loop is CASSQGGNTQYF. The DNA for the CDR3 is TGTGCCAGCAGCCAGGGAGGGAATACGCAGTATTTT. Full variable domain (outside the CDR3, taken from reference TRBV7-9 and TRBJ2-3): DTGVSQNPRHKITKRGQNVTFRCDPISEHNRLYWYRQTLGQGPEFLTYFQNEAQLEKSRLLSDRFSAERPKGSFSTLEIQRTEQGDSAMYLCASSQGGNTQYFGPGTRLTVL.

The genes are TRBV7-6 and TRBJ1-4, with TRBD1 matching over 7 bases. Trimming took 1 base from V and 7 from J; bases not matched to a gene: 9. CDR1 is SGHVS, CDR2 FNYEAQ, per germline. The CDR3 length is 16 residues. CDR3 coding DNA: TGTGCCAGCAGCTTAGTTAGGACAGGTGTGGGTGAAAAACTGTTTTTT. Encoded protein: CASSLVRTGVGEKLFF.

The chain employs TRBV19 and TRBJ2-5, with D uncertain. Germline V gives CDR1 LNHDA, CDR2 SQIVND (reference sequence). CDR3 size: 13 residues. Trimming took off 5 bases at V and 0 bases at J, with 7 bases between the two ends. CDR3 coding DNA: TGTGCCAGTAGTTTCACGTACCAAGAGACCCAGTACTTC. Translating it yields CASSFTYQETQYF.